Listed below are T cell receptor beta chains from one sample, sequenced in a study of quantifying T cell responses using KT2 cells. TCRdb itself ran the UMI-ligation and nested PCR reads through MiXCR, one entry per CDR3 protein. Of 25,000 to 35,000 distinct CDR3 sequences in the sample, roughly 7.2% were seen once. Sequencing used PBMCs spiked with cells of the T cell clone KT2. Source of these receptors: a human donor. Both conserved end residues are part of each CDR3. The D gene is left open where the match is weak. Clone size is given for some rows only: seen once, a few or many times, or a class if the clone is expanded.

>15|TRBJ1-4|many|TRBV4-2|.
CASSQGLEGSEKLFF
TGTGCCAGCAGCCAAGGCCTGGAGGGCAGCGAAAAACTGTTTTTT
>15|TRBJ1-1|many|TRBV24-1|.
CATSARGTENTEAFF
TGTGCCACCAGTGCAAGGGGGACGGAGAACACTGAAGCTTTCTTT
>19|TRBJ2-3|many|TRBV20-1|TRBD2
CSARGKGLAGGASTDTQYF
TGCAGTGCTAGAGGAAAAGGACTAGCGGGAGGTGCTAGCACAGATACGCAGTATTTT
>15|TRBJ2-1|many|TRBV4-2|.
CASSQPSGVGNEQFF
TGTGCCAGCAGCCAACCCTCGGGAGTAGGTAATGAGCAGTTCTTC
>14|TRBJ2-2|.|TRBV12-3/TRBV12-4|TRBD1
CASGGTGFTGELLF
TGTGCCAGCGGGGGGACAGGGTTCACCGGGGAGCTGTTGTTT
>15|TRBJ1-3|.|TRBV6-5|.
CASQTSTASGNTIYF
TGTGCCAGCCAAACATCGACTGCCTCTGGAAACACCATATATTTT
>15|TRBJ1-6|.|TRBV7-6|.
CASSPSGADYSPLHF
TGTGCCAGCAGCCCCTCTGGGGCGGATTATTCACCCCTCCACTTT
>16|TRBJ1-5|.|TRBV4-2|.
CASSQGLGSQGQPQHF
TGTGCCAGCAGCCAAGGATTAGGATCTCAAGGCCAGCCCCAGCATTTT
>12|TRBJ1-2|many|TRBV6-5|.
CAAYRGVYGYTF
TGTGCCGCTTACCGCGGTGTGTATGGCTACACCTTC
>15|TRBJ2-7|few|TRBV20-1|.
CSAPPPRDSSYEQYF
TGCAGTGCCCCCCCGCCTAGGGACTCTTCCTACGAGCAGTACTTC
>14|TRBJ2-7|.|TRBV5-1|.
CASSLAGRSYEQYF
TGCGCCAGCAGCCTTGCGGGGCGCTCCTACGAGCAGTACTTC
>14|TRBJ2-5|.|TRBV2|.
CASSEPRVEETQYF
TGTGCCAGCAGTGAACCCAGGGTGGAAGAGACCCAGTACTTC
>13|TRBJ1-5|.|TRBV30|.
CAWSQTGLQPQHF
TGTGCCTGGAGTCAAACAGGGCTTCAGCCCCAGCATTTT
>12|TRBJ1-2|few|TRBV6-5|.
CASRTSLLGYTF
TGTGCCAGCAGGACAAGCCTTCTAGGCTACACCTTC
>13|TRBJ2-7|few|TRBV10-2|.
CASSEQGVGEQYF
TGCGCCAGCAGTGAACAGGGAGTCGGCGAGCAGTACTTC
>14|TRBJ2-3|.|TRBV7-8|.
CASSPTTRADTQYF
TGTGCCAGCAGCCCGACAACCAGGGCGGATACGCAGTATTTT
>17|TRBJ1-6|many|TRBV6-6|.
CASSYSIPSSYNSPLHF
TGTGCCAGCAGTTACTCGATTCCGAGCTCCTATAATTCACCCCTCCACTTT
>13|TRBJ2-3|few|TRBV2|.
CASNGDSTDTQYF
TGTGCCAGCAATGGCGATAGCACAGATACGCAGTATTTT
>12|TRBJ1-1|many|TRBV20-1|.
CVLWGGNTEAFF
TGCGTTCTGTGGGGGGGCAACACTGAAGCTTTCTTT
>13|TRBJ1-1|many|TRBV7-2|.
CASKAGMNTEAFF
TGTGCCAGCAAGGCAGGGATGAACACTGAAGCTTTCTTT
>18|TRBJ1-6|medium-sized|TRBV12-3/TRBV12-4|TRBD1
CASSLTLGTGFGNSPLHF
TGTGCCAGCAGTCTGACCTTAGGGACAGGGTTTGGGAATTCACCCCTCCACTTT
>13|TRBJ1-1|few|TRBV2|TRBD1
CASSTGGSTEAFF
TGTGCCAGCAGTACAGGGGGATCCACTGAAGCTTTCTTT
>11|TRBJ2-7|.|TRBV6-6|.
CATLQGYEQYF
TGTGCCACCCTCCAGGGCTACGAGCAGTACTTC
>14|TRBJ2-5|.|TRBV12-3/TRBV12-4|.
CASKGLRKGETQYF
TGTGCCAGCAAGGGACTCAGGAAAGGGGAGACCCAGTACTTC
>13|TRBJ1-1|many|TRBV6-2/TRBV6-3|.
CASSYTREAEAFF
TGTGCCAGCAGTTACACCAGGGAAGCTGAAGCTTTCTTT
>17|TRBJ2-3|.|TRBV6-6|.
CASSFPPGRARTDTQYF
TGTGCCAGCAGTTTTCCCCCAGGGCGGGCTAGGACAGATACGCAGTATTTT
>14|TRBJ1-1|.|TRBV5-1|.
CASSSRQTNTEAFF
TGCGCCAGCAGCTCTAGGCAGACTAACACTGAAGCTTTCTTT
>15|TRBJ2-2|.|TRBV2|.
CASNLYRVDTGELFF
TGTGCCAGCAACCTCTACAGGGTTGACACCGGGGAGCTGTTTTTT
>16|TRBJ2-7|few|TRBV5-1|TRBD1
CASSLGPGTGLEEQYF
TGCGCCAGCAGCTTGGGTCCCGGGACAGGGTTGGAAGAGCAGTACTTC
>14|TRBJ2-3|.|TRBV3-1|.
CASSQDWSTDTQYF
TGTGCCAGCAGCCAAGACTGGAGCACAGATACGCAGTATTTT
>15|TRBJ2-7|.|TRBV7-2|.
CASRNQATRESQQYF
TGTGCCAGCAGGAACCAGGCCACCCGCGAGTCTCAGCAGTACTTC
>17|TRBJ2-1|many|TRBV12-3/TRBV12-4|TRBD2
CASSLSVGVSGVGEQFF
TGTGCCAGCAGTCTCTCTGTGGGGGTTAGCGGGGTGGGTGAGCAGTTCTTC
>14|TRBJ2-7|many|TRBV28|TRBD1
CASRPGQEFYEQYF
TGTGCCAGCAGACCAGGACAGGAGTTCTACGAGCAGTACTTC
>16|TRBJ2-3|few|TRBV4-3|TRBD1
CASSRTPRDRGDTQYF
TGCGCCAGCAGCCGAACCCCTAGGGACAGGGGTGATACGCAGTATTTT
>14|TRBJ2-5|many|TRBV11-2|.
CASRLNLGLETQYF
TGTGCCAGCAGATTAAATCTGGGGTTAGAGACCCAGTACTTC
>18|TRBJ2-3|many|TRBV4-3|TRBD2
CASSQDQAGAFGTDTQYF
TGCGCCAGCAGCCAAGATCAAGCGGGAGCCTTCGGTACAGATACGCAGTATTTT
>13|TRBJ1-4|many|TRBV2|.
CASSGRPNEKLFF
TGTGCCAGCAGTGGCCGGCCTAATGAAAAACTGTTTTTT
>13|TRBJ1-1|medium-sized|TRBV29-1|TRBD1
CSVWGTGITEAFF
TGCAGCGTTTGGGGGACAGGGATAACTGAAGCTTTCTTT
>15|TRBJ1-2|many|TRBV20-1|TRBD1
CSASNSGQGDNGYTF
TGCAGTGCTTCAAATTCGGGACAGGGCGATAATGGCTACACCTTC
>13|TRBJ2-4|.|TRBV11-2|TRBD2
CASSLGGGEIQYF
TGTGCCAGCAGCTTAGGGGGAGGGGAGATTCAGTACTTC
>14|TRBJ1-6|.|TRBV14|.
CASSQDREYSPLHF
TGTGCCAGCAGCCAAGATCGGGAGTATTCACCCCTCCACTTT
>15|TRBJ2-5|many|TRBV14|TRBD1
CASSHRDRPQETQYF
TGTGCCAGCAGCCACCGGGACAGACCCCAAGAGACCCAGTACTTC
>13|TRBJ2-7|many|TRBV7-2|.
CASSLEAGREQYF
TGTGCCAGCAGCTTAGAGGCAGGTAGGGAGCAGTACTTC
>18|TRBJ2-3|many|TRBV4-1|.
CASSQEQGQILSTDTQYF
TGCGCCAGCAGCCAAGAACAAGGCCAAATCCTTAGCACAGATACGCAGTATTTT
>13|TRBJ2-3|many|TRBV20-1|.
CSASAESTDTQYF
TGCAGTGCTAGCGCGGAAAGCACAGATACGCAGTATTTT
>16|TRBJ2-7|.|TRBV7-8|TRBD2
CASSPLGLAENYEQYF
TGTGCCAGCAGCCCCCTGGGACTAGCGGAAAACTACGAGCAGTACTTC
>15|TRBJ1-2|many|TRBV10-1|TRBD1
CASSSTLQGDHGYTF
TGCGCCAGCAGTTCGACCTTACAGGGGGACCATGGCTACACCTTC
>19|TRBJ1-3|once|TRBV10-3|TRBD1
CAISDPTGARGEAGNTIYF
TGTGCCATCAGTGATCCGACAGGGGCCCGCGGAGAGGCTGGAAACACCATATATTTT
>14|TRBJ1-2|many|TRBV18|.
CASSPLDRSNGYTF
TGTGCCAGCTCACCACTCGACAGGTCGAATGGCTACACCTTC
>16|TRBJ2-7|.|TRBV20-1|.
CSARDRASGIFYEQYF
TGCAGTGCTAGAGATCGAGCCTCCGGAATCTTCTACGAGCAGTACTTC
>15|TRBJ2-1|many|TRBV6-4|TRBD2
CASSDSTSGSNEQFF
TGTGCCAGCAGTGACTCGACTAGCGGGAGCAATGAGCAGTTCTTC
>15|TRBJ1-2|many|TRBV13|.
CASSLNYRTGDGYTF
TGTGCCAGCAGCTTAAATTACAGAACGGGAGATGGCTACACCTTC
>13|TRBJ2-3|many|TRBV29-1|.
CSVEFFDTDTQYF
TGCAGCGTTGAGTTTTTCGACACAGATACGCAGTATTTT